This TCR beta chain was captured in a study of shared clonotypes between healthy human individuals. At the level of the study: CD8 memory received one plate per donor, CD8 naive two, CD4 memory three and CD4 naive three. Regarding the study as a whole: Estimated clonotype richness was generally higher in naive than memory subsets. Non-shared clonotypes displayed generation probabilities falling below those of clonotypes present in all four donors.

The data were produced by immunoSEQ multiplex PCR, yet TCRdb's version contains in-frame clones alone and is incomplete. This table holds approximately 1,000,000 clones, approximately 80% found once. For this clone: Its matching antigen is unknown.

Germline assignment: CDR1 MGHRA and CDR2 YSYEKL. The V end lost 4 bases, the J end lost 9 bases, and 18 bases lay between the germline ends. The CDR3 covers 14 residues. This sequence originates from a man aged 18 to 29 in good health. Some clones in this sample may be carry-over from other donors' samples. Source material: memory CD4+ T cells from PBMCs. Documented subset: CD45RA-negative fraction. The chain employs TRBV4-1 and TRBJ1-2; D may be TRBD1 (6 bases). The DNA for the CDR3 is TGCGCCAGCAGCCTGGGACATCTGGGCGGGAGCTACACCTTC. Protein sequence: CASSLGHLGGSYTF.